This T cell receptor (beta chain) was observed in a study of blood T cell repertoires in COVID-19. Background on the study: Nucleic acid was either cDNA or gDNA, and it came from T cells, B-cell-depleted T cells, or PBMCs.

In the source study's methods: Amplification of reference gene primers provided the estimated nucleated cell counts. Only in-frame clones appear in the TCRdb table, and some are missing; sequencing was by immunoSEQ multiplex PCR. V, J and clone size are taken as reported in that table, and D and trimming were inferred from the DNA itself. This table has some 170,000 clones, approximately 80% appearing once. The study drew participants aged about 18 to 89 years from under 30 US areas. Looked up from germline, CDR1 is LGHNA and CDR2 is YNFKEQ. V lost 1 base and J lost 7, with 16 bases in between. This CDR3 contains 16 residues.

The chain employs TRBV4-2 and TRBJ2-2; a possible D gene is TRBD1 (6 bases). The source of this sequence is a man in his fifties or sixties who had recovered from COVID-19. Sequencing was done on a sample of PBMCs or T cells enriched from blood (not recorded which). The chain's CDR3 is CASSQVGRGSVGELFF. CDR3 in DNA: TGTGCCAGCAGCCAAGTGGGCAGGGGATCTGTCGGGGAGCTGTTTTTT.